This T cell receptor beta chain was recorded in a study of blood T cell repertoires in COVID-19. Study at large: The United States, Italy and Spain provided the acute and convalescent COVID-19 samples. T cells, B-cell-depleted T cells, or PBMCs provided the cDNA or gDNA that served as material.

Authors' processing steps: Quantification of nucleated cells was approximated via reference gene primer amplification. Sequencing used immunoSEQ multiplex PCR; TCRdb keeps in-frame clones, though not all of them. V and J calls and clone size come straight from that table; D and trimming were deduced from the DNA. The sample lists roughly 81,000 clones, roughly 78% occurring once. V lost 4 bases and J lost 1, with 4 bases in between. The CDR3 covers 12 residues. Germline lookup yields CDR1 LGHDT and CDR2 YNNKEL (reference sequence). The rearrangement joins TRBV3-1 (or the pseudogene TRBV3-2) to TRBJ2-5; D remains ambiguous. The receptor was isolated from a man aged 60 to 75 with acute or convalescent COVID-19. Source material: peripheral blood. The CDR3 nucleotides are TGTGCCAGCAGCCCCGGCCAAGAGACCCAGTACTTC. Amino acids: CASSPGQETQYF.